This T cell receptor (beta chain) was identified during a study of cytomegalovirus exposure and HLA in healthy donors. As regards this clone: As yet, its antigen is unknown.

Study observations and caveats: Later on, a genetic analysis was performed. It linked a missense variant in DCLRE1C with V- and J-gene trimming of TCR beta.

CDR1 LGHNA and CDR2 YNFKEQ come from the germline V gene. This CDR3 is built from 15 residues. Trimming stripped 7 bases from V and 3 bases from J, with 19 bases between. Primers: 60 Vbeta forward and 13 Jbeta reverse. Sequencing was performed with immunoSEQ multiplex PCR; in TCRdb, only in-frame clones are kept and a portion is missing. The sample contains 80,000 to 95,000 clones, about 68% of which appear only once. This clonotype originated in a human donor in good health. The sequenced sample was PBMCs. The chain couples TRBV4-2 to TRBJ2-7; no firm D call. The CDR3 protein is CASIQKRRRFYEQYF. CDR3 sequence (DNA): TGTGCCAGCATACAAAAGAGGAGACGATTCTACGAGCAGTACTTC.